The present T cell receptor (beta chain) was sequenced within a study of Ad26.COV2.S vaccination and SARS-CoV-2 variants. Germline V lookup: CDR1 LGHDT, CDR2 YNNKEL (reference sequence). The CDR3 spans 14 residues. V lost 5 bases and J lost 8, with 18 bases in between. Treatment of the sample: roughly 20 received Ad26.COV2.S at low or high dose, single or two shots; roughly five received placebo; per-sample allocation not given. Following the first vaccine or placebo injection, samples were taken on day 63. Here immunoSEQ multiplex PCR was the method, and the copy in TCRdb shows in-frame clones only, minus some. In the table there are hundreds of thousands of clones, approximately 92% of which are singletons.

The chain links TRBV3-1 (or the pseudogene TRBV3-2) to TRBJ1-2; D may be TRBD1 (5 bases). This specimen consisted of peripheral blood, obtained in a trial of Ad26.COV2.S vaccine versus placebo. This TCR came from a person between 18 and 59 years old who received the Ad26.COV2.S COVID-19 vaccine or a placebo. Here the CDR3 reads CASSSAGGASGYTF. The CDR3 DNA is TGTGCCAGCAGCTCCGCCGGAGGGGCTTCGGGCTACACCTTC.